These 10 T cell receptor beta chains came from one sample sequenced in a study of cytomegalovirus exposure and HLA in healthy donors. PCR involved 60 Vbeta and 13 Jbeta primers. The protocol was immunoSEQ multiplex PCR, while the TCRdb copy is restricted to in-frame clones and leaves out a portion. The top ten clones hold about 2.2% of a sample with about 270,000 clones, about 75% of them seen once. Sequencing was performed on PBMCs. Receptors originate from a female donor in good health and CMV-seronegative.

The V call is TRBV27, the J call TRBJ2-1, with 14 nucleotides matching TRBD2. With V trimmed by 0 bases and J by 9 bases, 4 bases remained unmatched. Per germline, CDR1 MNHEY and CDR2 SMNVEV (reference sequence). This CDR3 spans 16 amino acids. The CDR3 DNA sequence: TGTGCCAGCAGTTTATCATGGGGACTAGCGGGAGTTGAGCAGTTCTTC. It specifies CASSLSWGLAGVEQFF.

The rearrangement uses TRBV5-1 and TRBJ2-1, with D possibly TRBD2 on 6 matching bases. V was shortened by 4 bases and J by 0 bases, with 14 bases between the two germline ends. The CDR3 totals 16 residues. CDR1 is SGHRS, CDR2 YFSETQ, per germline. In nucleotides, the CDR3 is TGCGCCAGCAGCCCGCTGGACTACCTCTCCTACAATGAGCAGTTCTTC. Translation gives CASSPLDYLSYNEQFF.

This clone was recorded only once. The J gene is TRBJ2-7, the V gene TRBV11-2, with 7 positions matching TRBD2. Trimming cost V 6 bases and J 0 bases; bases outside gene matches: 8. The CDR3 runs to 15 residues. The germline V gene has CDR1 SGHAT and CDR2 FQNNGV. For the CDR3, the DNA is TGTGCCAGCAGTAGGGGACGGGGGGACTCCTACGAGCAGTACTTC. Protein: CASSRGRGDSYEQYF.

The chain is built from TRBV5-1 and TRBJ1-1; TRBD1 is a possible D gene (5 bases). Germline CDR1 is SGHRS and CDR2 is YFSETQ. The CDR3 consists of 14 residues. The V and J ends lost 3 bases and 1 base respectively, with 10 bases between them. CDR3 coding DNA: TGCGCCAGCAGCTCCGCGACAGCGAACACTGAAGCTTTCTTT. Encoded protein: CASSSATANTEAFF.

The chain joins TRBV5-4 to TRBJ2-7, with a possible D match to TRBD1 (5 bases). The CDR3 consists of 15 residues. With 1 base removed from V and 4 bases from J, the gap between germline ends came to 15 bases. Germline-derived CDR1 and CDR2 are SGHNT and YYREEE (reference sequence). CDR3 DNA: TGTGCCAGCAGCTTGAGGCCAGGGAATTTGTACGAGCAGTACTTC. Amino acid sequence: CASSLRPGNLYEQYF.

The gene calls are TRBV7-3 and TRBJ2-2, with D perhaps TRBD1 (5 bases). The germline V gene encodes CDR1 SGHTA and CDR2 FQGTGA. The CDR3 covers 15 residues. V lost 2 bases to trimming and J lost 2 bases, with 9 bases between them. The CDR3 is CASSLYGANTGELFF. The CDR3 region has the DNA TGTGCCAGCAGCTTATATGGGGCAAACACCGGGGAGCTGTTTTTT.

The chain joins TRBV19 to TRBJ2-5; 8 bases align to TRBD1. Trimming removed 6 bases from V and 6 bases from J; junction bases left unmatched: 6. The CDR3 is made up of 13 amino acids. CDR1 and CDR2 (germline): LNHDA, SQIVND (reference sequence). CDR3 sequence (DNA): TGTGCCAGTAGCCTTGACAGGGGAAAGACCCAGTACTTC. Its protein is CASSLDRGKTQYF.

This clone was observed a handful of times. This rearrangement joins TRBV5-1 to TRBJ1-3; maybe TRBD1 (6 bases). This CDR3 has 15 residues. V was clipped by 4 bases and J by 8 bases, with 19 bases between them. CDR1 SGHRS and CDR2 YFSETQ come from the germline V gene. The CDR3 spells CASSPTTGKVDTIYF. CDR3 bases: TGCGCCAGCAGCCCTACCACAGGGAAGGTAGACACCATATATTTT.

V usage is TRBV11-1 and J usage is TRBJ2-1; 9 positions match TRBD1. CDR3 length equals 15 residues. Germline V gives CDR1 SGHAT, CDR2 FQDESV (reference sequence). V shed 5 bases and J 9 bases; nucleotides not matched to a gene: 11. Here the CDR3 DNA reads TGTGCCAGCAGCCCCGGGACAGGGAGCGCCGGTGAGCAGTTCTTC. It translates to CASSPGTGSAGEQFF.

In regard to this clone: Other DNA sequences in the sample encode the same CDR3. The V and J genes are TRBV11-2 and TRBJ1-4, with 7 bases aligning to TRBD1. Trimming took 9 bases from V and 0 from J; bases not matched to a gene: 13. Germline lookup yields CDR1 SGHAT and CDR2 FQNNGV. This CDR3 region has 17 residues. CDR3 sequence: CASSQYRGAATNEKLFF. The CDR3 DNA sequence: TGTGCCAGTAGCCAATACAGGGGCGCTGCAACTAATGAAAAACTGTTTTTT.